This T cell receptor beta chain was obtained from a study of OX40 agonist ivuxolimab in advanced cancers. Study as a whole: People in dose escalation had one of these cancers: hepatocellular carcinoma, melanoma, renal cell or head and neck cancer. Approximately 40% of patients had received prior checkpoint inhibitor therapy.

Repertoires were generated with immunoSEQ multiplex PCR, while TCRdb's copy carries only in-frame clones and drops some. The data hold about 40,000 clones, with roughly four fifths observed a single time. There are 12 residues in the CDR3. V was cut by 6 bases and J by 1 base, with 7 bases left in between. Germline assignment: CDR1 MNHEY and CDR2 SVGAGI. Peripheral blood came from all dose cohorts at three timepoints. This TCR derives from an adult with an advanced solid tumor such as melanoma, head and neck, liver or kidney cancer. This chain uses TRBV6-5 with TRBJ2-7; D unresolved. The input for sequencing was CD4+ or CD8+ T cells sorted from blood, taken in a trial of the OX40 agonist ivuxolimab. The CDR3 protein is CASRDESYEQYF. CDR3 nucleotide sequence: TGTGCCAGCAGGGATGAGTCCTACGAGCAGTACTTC.